Listed below are T cell receptor beta chains from one sample, sequenced in a study of T cell responses to AZD1222 COVID-19 vaccine. Libraries were prepared by immunoSEQ multiplex PCR; TCRdb keeps only in-frame clonotypes and omits some of them. The sample records some 150,000 clones, approximately 90% being singletons. Sequences were derived from peripheral blood, sampled on day 0 of MenACWY control vaccination. These receptors were taken from an adult in good health. Both conserved end residues are part of each CDR3. Some rows have no size entry. The others give once, few or many, or a class for an expanded clone.

v_gene: TRBV18
abundance: .
j_gene: TRBJ1-2
CDR3aa: CASSRPTGGVYNYGYTF

v_gene: TRBV11-2
abundance: .
j_gene: TRBJ1-1
CDR3aa: CASSSVRNTEAFF

v_gene: TRBV7-2
abundance: .
j_gene: TRBJ2-7
CDR3aa: CASSPAASGSRYEQYF

v_gene: TRBV7-3
abundance: once
j_gene: TRBJ2-3
CDR3aa: CASSPGGSTDTQYF

v_gene: TRBV4-1
abundance: .
j_gene: TRBJ2-7
CDR3aa: CASSQVGDSSYEQYF

v_gene: TRBV18
abundance: .
j_gene: TRBJ2-3
CDR3aa: CASSRAGGSDTQYF

v_gene: TRBV30
abundance: .
j_gene: TRBJ1-2
CDR3aa: CAWNRDRGHPSHTF

v_gene: TRBV7-2
abundance: .
j_gene: TRBJ1-1
CDR3aa: CASSLWGQNTEAFF

v_gene: TRBV3-1/TRBV3-2
abundance: .
j_gene: TRBJ2-7
CDR3aa: CASSQLGDTYEQYF

v_gene: TRBV10-2
abundance: .
j_gene: TRBJ1-1
CDR3aa: CASSEWGTGHIGEAFF

v_gene: TRBV19
abundance: .
j_gene: TRBJ1-3
CDR3aa: CASSRGLSGNTIYF

v_gene: TRBV20-1
abundance: .
j_gene: TRBJ1-2
CDR3aa: CSAAGPRGYTF

v_gene: TRBV19
abundance: .
j_gene: TRBJ2-3
CDR3aa: CASSTHLGQGTDTQYF

v_gene: TRBV4-1
abundance: .
j_gene: TRBJ2-2
CDR3aa: CASSHRQGDGELFF

v_gene: TRBV6-5
abundance: .
j_gene: TRBJ2-2
CDR3aa: CASSYGQGDTGELFF

v_gene: TRBV5-1
abundance: .
j_gene: TRBJ2-2
CDR3aa: CASSLQGSGELFF

v_gene: TRBV11-3
abundance: once
j_gene: TRBJ2-2
CDR3aa: CASSLTRRENTGELFF

v_gene: TRBV7-8
abundance: .
j_gene: TRBJ2-2
CDR3aa: CASSSEGGRSGELFF